This TCR beta chain was sequenced in a study of blood T cell repertoires in COVID-19 (dated by TCRdb to about 2020). Concerning the study at large: Samples covering the acute and convalescent phases of COVID-19 were provided by collaborators in the United States, Italy and Spain. The material from the prospective study consisted of cDNA or gDNA derived from T cells, B-cell-depleted T cells, or PBMCs. Deeply sampled blood TCRbeta repertoires from subjects exposed to, actively infected with, or recovered from COVID-19 were included in the dataset. A freely available public database, intended as a resource for researchers studying the immune response to SARS-CoV-2, is where the repertoires were released. The samples were drawn from two sources: the first 160 participants of the ongoing ImmuneRACE study, and 1,200 or so subjects contributed by 6 global collaborators. A de-identified subject ID, COVID-19 status, age in years and sex were almost always included in the sample metadata. Where available, HLA class I and class II types were taken from metadata supplied by the sample provider and were not determined by assay-based typing. Paper-wide results and their limitations: How much clinical and demographic metadata was included differed by source and by participant, and the metadata was provided uncurated.

Concerning this clone: Its antigen remains unidentified. Nothing much larger sits one base from this clone, and base qualities are not available.

TCRbeta CDR3 regions were amplified from genomic DNA using the immunoSEQ Assay, a bias-controlled multiplex PCR. The paper's processing steps were these. Within the assay, amplification of reference gene primers was used to estimate how many nucleated cells each sample contained. To quantify the absolute abundance of each unique TCRbeta CDR3 rearrangement, sequence reads were collapsed and filtered. Productive Simpson clonality was computed per sample as the square root of Simpson's diversity index over productive rearrangements. The table was pulled from immuneACCESS by TCRdb, which kept in-frame rearrangements only. Such tables lose some clones; where checked, under half of the loss comes from unresolved V genes, and the rest has no known cause. The DNA gave D and trimming, while V, J and clone size come from that table. This sample is represented by nearly 300,000 clones; about 81% of them were singletons. The top ten clones comprise roughly 1.5% of the sample.

Taken from cysteine to phenylalanine, the CDR3 has 16 residues. The sequence is cut down to CDR3 DNA, 48 bases in frame from base 1. The germline V gene supplies CDR1 LGHNA and CDR2 YSLEER. Trimming costs V 4 bases and J 0 bases, and their ends lie 12 bases apart. In Seattle, one collaborating source enrolled patients while the infection was active and tracked those patients longitudinally over the course of disease. Collaborating institutions collected whole blood in K2EDTA tubes following their own protocols. Collaborator samples were shipped for TCRbeta analysis as frozen whole blood, isolated PBMCs, or DNA extracted from either sample type.

The source is a human donor with COVID-19, enrolled during active disease. The donor label of this sample is uncertain. This sequence uses TRBV4-3 and TRBJ2-2; 5 matching bases give a weak D call of TRBD2. The material sequenced was peripheral blood. The base sequence is TGCGCCAGCAGCCCCCAAGTGGGAGCGAACACCGGGGAGCTGTTTTTT. Translated, this is CASSPQVGANTGELFF.